This T cell receptor beta chain was found in a study of T cells expressing NK-cell markers. CDR3 length: 17 residues. Regarding the study as a whole: The dominant NKG2C+ clonotypes represented roughly 1.0-7.5% of CD8+ T cells in six donors.

TCRdb reprocessed the 5' RACE reads and reports one entry per CDR3 protein, with no DNA. Seen in this sample are approximately 380,000 distinct CDR3 sequences; the ten most common clones hold around 5.3%. About this clonotype: Antigen: not known.

The receptor comes from a man aged 18-70 years in good health. The chain links TRBV12-3 or TRBV12-4 to TRBJ2-2; TCRdb gives TRBD1 as the D gene, but with no DNA this cannot be confirmed. The specimen sequenced was blood T cells: a sorted CD56 or NKG2C T cell subset, CD4+ or CD8+ T cells, or bulk PBMC T cells (not recorded which). The chain's CDR3 is CASSFTLTAKNTGELFF.